The subject of this entry is one T cell receptor beta chain. Its antigen is still unknown. V lost 6 bases, J lost 0 bases, and 11 bases lay in between. The CDR3 is 14 residues long. CDR1 and CDR2 from the germline V gene are SNHLY and FYNNEI. This sample stems from a study of cytomegalovirus exposure and HLA in healthy donors. The study ran its PCR with 60 Vbeta and 13 Jbeta primers. The data were produced by immunoSEQ multiplex PCR, yet TCRdb's version contains in-frame clones alone and is incomplete. The sample records 150,000 to 200,000 clones, 60% to 85% being singletons. Study conclusions and caveats: Certain indistinguishable V segments, among them TRBV6-2 and TRBV6-3, were excluded.

This TCR was sampled from a middle-aged woman in good health and CMV-seronegative. The sample consisted of PBMCs. The chain uses TRBV2 and TRBJ1-1, with D hard to call. CDR3 protein: CASSYSNLNTEAFF. The CDR3 DNA reads TGTGCCAGCAGCTACAGCAATTTGAACACTGAAGCTTTCTTT.